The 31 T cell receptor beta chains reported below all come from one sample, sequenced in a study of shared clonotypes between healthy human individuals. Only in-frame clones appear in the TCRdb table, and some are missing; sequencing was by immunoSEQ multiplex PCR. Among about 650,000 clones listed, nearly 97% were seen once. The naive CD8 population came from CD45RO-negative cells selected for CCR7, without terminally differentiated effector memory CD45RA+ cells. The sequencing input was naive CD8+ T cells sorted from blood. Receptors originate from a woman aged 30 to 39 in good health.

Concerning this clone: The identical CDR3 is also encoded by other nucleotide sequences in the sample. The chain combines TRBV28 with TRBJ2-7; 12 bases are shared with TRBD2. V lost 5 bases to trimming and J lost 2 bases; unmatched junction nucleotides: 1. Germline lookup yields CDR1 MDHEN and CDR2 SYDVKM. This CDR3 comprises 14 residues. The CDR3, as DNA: TGTGCCAGCAGTCTAGCGGGAGGGCCCTACGAGCAGTACTTC. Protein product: CASSLAGGPYEQYF.

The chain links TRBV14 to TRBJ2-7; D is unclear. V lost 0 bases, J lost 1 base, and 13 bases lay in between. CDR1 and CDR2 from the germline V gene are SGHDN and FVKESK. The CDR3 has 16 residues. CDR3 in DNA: TGTGCCAGCAGCCAAGATTTCACAGACGGGTCCTACGAGCAGTACTTC. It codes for CASSQDFTDGSYEQYF.

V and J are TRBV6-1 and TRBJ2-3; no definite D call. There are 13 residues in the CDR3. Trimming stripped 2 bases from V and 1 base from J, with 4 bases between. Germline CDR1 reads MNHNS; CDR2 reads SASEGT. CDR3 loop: CASSEWGTDTQYF. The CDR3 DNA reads TGTGCCAGCAGTGAATGGGGCACAGATACGCAGTATTTT.

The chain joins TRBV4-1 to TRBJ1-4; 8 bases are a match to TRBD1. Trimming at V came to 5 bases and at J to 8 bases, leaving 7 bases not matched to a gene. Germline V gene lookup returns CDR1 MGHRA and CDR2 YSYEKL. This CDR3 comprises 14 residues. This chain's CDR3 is CASSSGQGREKLFF. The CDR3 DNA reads TGCGCCAGCAGCTCCGGACAGGGTAGGGAAAAACTGTTTTTT.

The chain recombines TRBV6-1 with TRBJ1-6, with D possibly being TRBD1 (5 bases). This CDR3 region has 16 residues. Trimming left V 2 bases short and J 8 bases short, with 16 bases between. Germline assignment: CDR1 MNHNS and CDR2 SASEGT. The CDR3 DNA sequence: TGTGCCAGCAGTGAAAGGCTGGCAGGGAGGCATTCACCCCTCCACTTT. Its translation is CASSERLAGRHSPLHF.

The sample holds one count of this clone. CDR3 residues: CASSQDTGDGNIQYF. DNA of the CDR3: TGTGCCAGCAGCCAGGATACAGGGGATGGGAACATTCAGTACTTC. V usage is TRBV4-2 and J usage is TRBJ2-4; TRBD1 matches 7 bases. In germline, CDR1 is LGHNA, CDR2 YNFKEQ. This CDR3 has 15 amino acids. Unmatched junction bases numbered 9, after V lost 3 bases and J lost 7 bases.

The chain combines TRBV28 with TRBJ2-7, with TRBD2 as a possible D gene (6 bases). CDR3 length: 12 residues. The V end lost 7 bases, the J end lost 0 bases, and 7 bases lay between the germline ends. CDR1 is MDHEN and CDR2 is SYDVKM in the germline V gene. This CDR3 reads CASMGLSYEQYF. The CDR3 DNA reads TGTGCCAGCATGGGACTCTCCTACGAGCAGTACTTC. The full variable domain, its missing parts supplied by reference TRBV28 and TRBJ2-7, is DVKVTQSSRYLVKRTGEKVFLECVQDMDHENMFWYRQDPGLGLRLIYFSYDVKMKEKGDIPEGYSVSREKKERFSLILESASTNQTSMYLCASMGLSYEQYFGPGTRLTVT.

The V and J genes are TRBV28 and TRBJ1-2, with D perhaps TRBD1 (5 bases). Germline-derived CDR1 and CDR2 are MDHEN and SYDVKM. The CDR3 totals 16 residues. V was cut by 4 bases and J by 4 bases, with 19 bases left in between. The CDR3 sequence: CASSSPGTAGIYGYTF. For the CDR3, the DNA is TGTGCCAGCAGTTCACCAGGGACCGCCGGGATCTATGGCTACACCTTC.

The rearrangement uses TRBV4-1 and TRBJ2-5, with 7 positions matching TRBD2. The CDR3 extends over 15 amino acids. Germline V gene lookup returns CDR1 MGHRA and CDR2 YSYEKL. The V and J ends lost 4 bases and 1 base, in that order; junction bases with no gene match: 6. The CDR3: CASSPPSGAQETQYF. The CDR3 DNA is TGCGCCAGCAGCCCACCCAGCGGGGCCCAAGAGACCCAGTACTTC.

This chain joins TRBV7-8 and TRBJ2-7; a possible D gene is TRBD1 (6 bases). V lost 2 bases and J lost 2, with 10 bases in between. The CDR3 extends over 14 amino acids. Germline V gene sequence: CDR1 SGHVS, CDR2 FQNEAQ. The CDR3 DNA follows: TGTGCCAGCAGCTTAATGGCAGGGGCCTACGAGCAGTACTTC. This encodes CASSLMAGAYEQYF. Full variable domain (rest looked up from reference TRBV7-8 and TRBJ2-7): GAGVSQSPRYKVAKRGQDVALRCDPISGHVSLFWYQQALGQGPEFLTYFQNEAQLDKSGLPSDRFFAERPEGSVSTLKIQRTQQEDSAVYLCASSLMAGAYEQYFGPGTRLTVT.

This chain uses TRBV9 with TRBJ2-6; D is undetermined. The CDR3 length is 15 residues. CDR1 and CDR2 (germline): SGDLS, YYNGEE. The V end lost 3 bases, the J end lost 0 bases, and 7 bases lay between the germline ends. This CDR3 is CASSARPSGANVLTF. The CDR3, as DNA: TGTGCCAGCAGCGCCCGACCCTCTGGGGCCAACGTCCTGACTTTC.

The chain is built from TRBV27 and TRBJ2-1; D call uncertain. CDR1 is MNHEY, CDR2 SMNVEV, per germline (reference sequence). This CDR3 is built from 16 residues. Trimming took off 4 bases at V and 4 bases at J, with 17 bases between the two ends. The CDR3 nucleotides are TGTGCCAGCAGTTCGCTCGACCTTTCGGCGTACAATGAGCAGTTCTTC. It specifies CASSSLDLSAYNEQFF.

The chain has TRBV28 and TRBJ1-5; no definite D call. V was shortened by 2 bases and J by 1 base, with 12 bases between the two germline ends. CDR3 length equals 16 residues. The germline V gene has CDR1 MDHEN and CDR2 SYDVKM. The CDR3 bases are TGTGCCAGCAGTTTAGTCCCGGTTTCAAGCAATCAGCCCCAGCATTTT. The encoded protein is CASSLVPVSSNQPQHF.

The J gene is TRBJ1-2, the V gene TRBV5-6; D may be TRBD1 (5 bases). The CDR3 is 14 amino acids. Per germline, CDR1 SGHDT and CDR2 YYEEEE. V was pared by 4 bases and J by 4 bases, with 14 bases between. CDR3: CASSPPGVVYGYTF. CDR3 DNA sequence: TGTGCCAGCAGCCCTCCGGGGGTCGTCTATGGCTACACCTTC.

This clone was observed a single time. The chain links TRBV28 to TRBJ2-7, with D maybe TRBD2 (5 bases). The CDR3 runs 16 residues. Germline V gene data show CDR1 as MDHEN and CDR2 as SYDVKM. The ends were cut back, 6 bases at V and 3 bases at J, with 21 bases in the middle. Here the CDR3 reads CASRPPLSRGFYEQYF. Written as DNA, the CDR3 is TGTGCCAGCAGACCCCCCCTGTCCCGAGGGTTCTACGAGCAGTACTTC. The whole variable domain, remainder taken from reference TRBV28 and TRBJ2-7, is DVKVTQSSRYLVKRTGEKVFLECVQDMDHENMFWYRQDPGLGLRLIYFSYDVKMKEKGDIPEGYSVSREKKERFSLILESASTNQTSMYLCASRPPLSRGFYEQYFGPGTRLTVT.

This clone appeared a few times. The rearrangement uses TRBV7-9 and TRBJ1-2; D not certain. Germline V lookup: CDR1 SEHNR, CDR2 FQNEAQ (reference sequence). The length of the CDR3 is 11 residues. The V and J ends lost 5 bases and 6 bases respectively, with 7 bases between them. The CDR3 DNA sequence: TGTGCCAGCAGCCTCGACCATGGCTACACCTTC. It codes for CASSLDHGYTF.

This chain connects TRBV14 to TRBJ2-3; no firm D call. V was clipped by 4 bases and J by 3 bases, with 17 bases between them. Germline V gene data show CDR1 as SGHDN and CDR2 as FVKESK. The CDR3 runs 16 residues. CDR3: CASSRPGLTVTDTQYF. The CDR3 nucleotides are TGTGCCAGCAGCCGGCCGGGCCTCACTGTGACAGATACGCAGTATTTT.

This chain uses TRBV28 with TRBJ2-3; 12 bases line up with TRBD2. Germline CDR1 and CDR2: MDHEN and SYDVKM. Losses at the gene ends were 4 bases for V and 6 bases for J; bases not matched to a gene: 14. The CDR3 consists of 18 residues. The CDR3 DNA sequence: TGTGCCAGCAGTTATCCTCTCAGACTAGCGGGAGTAACGGATACGCAGTATTTT. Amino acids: CASSYPLRLAGVTDTQYF.

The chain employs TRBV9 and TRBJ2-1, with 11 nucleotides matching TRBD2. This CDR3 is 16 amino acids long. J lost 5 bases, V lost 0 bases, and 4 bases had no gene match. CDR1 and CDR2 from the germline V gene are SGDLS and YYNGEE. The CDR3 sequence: CASSVDPTSGNNEQFF. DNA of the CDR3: TGTGCCAGCAGCGTAGATCCGACTAGCGGGAACAATGAGCAGTTCTTC.

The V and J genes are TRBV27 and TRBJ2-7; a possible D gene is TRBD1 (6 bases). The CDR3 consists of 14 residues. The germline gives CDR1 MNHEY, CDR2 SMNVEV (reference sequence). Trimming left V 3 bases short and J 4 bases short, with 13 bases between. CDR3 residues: CASSFASTGYEQYF. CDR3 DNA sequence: TGTGCCAGCAGTTTTGCCTCGACAGGATACGAGCAGTACTTC.

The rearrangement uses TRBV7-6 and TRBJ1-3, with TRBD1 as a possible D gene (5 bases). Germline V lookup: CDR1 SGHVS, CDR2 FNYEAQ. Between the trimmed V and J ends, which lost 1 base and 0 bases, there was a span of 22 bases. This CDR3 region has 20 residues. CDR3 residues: CASSLEQDHTPRFSGNTIYF. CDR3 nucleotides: TGTGCCAGCAGCTTAGAACAGGACCATACCCCCCGGTTCTCTGGAAACACCATATATTTT.

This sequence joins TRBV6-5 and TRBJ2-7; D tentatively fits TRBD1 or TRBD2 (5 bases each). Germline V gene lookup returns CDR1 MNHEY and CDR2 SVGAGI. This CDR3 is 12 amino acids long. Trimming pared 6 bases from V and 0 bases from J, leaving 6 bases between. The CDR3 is CASRGDSYEQYF. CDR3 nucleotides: TGTGCCAGCAGGGGGGACTCCTACGAGCAGTACTTC.

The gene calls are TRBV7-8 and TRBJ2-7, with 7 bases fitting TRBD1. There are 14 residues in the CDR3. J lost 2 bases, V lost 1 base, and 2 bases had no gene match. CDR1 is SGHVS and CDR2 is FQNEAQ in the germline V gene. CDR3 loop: CASSLEGAAYEQYF. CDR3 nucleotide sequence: TGTGCCAGCAGCTTAGAGGGGGCAGCCTACGAGCAGTACTTC. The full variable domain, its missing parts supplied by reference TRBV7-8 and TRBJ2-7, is GAGVSQSPRYKVAKRGQDVALRCDPISGHVSLFWYQQALGQGPEFLTYFQNEAQLDKSGLPSDRFFAERPEGSVSTLKIQRTQQEDSAVYLCASSLEGAAYEQYFGPGTRLTVT.

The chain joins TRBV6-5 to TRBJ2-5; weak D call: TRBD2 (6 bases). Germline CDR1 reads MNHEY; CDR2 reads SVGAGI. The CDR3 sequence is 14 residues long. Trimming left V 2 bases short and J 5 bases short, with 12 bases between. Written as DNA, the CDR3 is TGTGCCAGCAGTTACGCAGGAGGGTTGGAGACCCAGTACTTC. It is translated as CASSYAGGLETQYF.

CDR3 bases: TGTGCCAGCGGTCTAGCGAGCTACGAGCAGTACTTC. Translating it yields CASGLASYEQYF. The rearrangement uses TRBV6-6 and TRBJ2-7, with D perhaps TRBD2 (6 bases). CDR1 MNHNY and CDR2 SVGAGI come from the germline V gene (reference sequence). The CDR3 consists of 12 residues. The V end lost 8 bases, the J end lost 3 bases, and 11 bases lay between the germline ends.

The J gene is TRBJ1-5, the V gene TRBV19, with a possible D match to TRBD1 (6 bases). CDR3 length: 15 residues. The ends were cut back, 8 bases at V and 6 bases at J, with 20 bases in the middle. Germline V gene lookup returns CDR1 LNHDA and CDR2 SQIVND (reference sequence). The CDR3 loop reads CASGDFGTNPQPQHF. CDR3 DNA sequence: TGTGCCAGTGGGGATTTCGGGACAAATCCTCAGCCCCAGCATTTT.

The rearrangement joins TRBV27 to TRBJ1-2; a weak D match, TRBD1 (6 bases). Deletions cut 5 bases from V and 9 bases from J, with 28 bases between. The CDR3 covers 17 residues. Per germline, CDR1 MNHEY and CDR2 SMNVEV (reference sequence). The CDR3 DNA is TGTGCCAGCAGTGTATTTGCATCTGGGACAACTCGGAGTAGCTACACCTTC. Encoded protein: CASSVFASGTTRSSYTF.

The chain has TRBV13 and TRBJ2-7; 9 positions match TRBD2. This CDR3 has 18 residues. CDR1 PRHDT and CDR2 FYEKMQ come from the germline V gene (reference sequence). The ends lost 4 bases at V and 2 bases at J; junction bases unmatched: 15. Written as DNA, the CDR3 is TGTGCCAGCAGCTCCCCCATGGATAGCGGGAGTAGACCCTACGAGCAGTACTTC. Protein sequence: CASSSPMDSGSRPYEQYF.

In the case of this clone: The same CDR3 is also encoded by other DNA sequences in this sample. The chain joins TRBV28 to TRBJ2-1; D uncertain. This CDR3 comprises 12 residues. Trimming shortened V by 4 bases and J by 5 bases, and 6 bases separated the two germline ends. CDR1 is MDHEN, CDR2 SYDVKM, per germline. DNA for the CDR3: TGTGCCAGCAGTTCGGGCCACAATGAGCAGTTCTTC. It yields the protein CASSSGHNEQFF.

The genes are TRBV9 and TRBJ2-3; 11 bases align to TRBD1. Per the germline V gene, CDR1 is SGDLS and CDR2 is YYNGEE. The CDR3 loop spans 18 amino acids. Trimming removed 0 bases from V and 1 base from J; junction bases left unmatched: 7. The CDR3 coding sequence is TGTGCCAGCAGCGTAGACGGGACAGGGGGTTGGGGCACAGATACGCAGTATTTT. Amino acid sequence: CASSVDGTGGWGTDTQYF.

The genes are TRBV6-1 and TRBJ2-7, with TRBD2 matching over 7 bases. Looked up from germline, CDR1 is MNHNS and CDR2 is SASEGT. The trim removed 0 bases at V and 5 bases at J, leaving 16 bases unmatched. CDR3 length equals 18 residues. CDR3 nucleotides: TGTGCCAGCAGTGAAGCGGTTAAGCCAGCGGGATTTTTGGACGAGCAGTACTTC. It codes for CASSEAVKPAGFLDEQYF.